The source of this T cell receptor (beta chain) is a study of metastatic and nonmetastatic thyroid tumors (TCRdb year 2020). For the wider study: The researchers compared repertoires between peripheral blood samples and tumor or nodule tissue samples from patients with malignant or benign thyroid disease. On the study overall, not on this receptor specifically: TCR beta diversity was reported as significantly higher in malignant tumors than in benign nodules, in both blood and tumor samples.

None of the patients had been given any treatment before thyroid surgery. Using T-cell receptor beta sequencing, the study looked back at clinical samples from patients collected from 2012 to 2018. Including cysteine and phenylalanine, the CDR3 has 14 amino acids. Just CDR3 DNA is preserved here, 42 bases in frame from base 1. V is clipped by 6 bases and J by 2 bases, and the sequence between their germline boundaries is 13 bases long. CDR1 MNHNS and CDR2 SASEGT were looked up in the germline V gene. Remarks on this clone: Its antigen has not been determined. Within one base of it there is no much larger clone, and no base qualities were kept.

Libraries were prepared through PCR. Sequencing was performed on an Illumina HiSeq 4000. High-throughput sequencing was used to profile the TCR beta-chain CDR3 region of each patient. Processing in the source paper ran as follows. Drawing on CDR3 differences between clinicopathological groups, the researchers built a classifier meant to tell apart patients with distant-metastatic papillary thyroid cancer. The Shannon index was used to measure repertoire diversity, and the Morisita-Horn index was used to measure how similar tumor and blood repertoires were. Using fastp at Q25 and MiXCR, TCRdb reprocessed the public reads and kept productive beta chains. The authors' filters were not applied to this entry. The sample data list about 5,400 clones, and about 35% of these were observed just once. The leading ten clones occupy 20% to 30% of the sample.

The sequenced material came from adjacent normal tissue. The source is a female donor with papillary thyroid cancer or a benign thyroid nodule (not recorded which). Some clones in this sample may be carry-over from other donors' samples. The chain is encoded by TRBV6-1 joined to TRBJ1-1; possibly the D gene is TRBD1, per 5 matching bases. The CDR3 reads CASSHLQANTEAFF. The nucleotide sequence reads as follows: TGTGCCAGCAGCCACTTACAGGCTAACACTGAAGCTTTCTTT.